The 2 T cell receptor beta chains below come from one sample, sequenced in a study of blood T cell repertoires in COVID-19. Produced via immunoSEQ multiplex PCR; TCRdb's table is partial and in-frame only. In the table there are roughly 500,000 clones, 80% to 90% of which are singletons. The sequenced sample was PBMCs or T cells enriched from blood (not recorded which). Receptors originate from a woman aged 55-75 years who had recovered from COVID-19.

CDR3 DNA sequence: TGTGCCAGCAGCCGAGCGACAGCTACCTACAATGAGCAGTTCTTC. Its protein is CASSRATATYNEQFF. The rearrangement joins TRBV6-5 to TRBJ2-1, with D possibly TRBD1 on 5 matching bases. Germline V gene data show CDR1 as MNHEY and CDR2 as SVGAGI. The V gene lost 6 bases and the J gene lost 2 bases, with 14 bases spanning the gap. There are 15 residues in the CDR3.

The chain links TRBV6-5 to TRBJ1-2, with D unclear. With 2 bases removed from V and 8 bases from J, the gap between germline ends came to 18 bases. From germline, CDR1 is MNHEY and CDR2 SVGAGI. The CDR3 contains 15 residues. The CDR3 loop is CASSYTTAGKWGYTF. The CDR3, as DNA: TGTGCCAGCAGTTACACGACCGCAGGCAAGTGGGGCTACACCTTC.